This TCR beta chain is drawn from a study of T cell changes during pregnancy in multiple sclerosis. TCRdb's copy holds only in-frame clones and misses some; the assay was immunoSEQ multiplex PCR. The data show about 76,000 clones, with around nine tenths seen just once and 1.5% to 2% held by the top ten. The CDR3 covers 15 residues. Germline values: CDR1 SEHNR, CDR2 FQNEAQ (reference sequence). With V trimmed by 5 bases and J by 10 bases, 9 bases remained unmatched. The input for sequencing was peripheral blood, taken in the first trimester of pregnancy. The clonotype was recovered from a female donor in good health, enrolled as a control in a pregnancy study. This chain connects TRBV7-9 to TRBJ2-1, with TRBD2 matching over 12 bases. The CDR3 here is CASSVGLAGQGEQFF. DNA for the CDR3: TGTGCCAGCAGCGTAGGACTAGCGGGACAGGGAGAGCAGTTCTTC.